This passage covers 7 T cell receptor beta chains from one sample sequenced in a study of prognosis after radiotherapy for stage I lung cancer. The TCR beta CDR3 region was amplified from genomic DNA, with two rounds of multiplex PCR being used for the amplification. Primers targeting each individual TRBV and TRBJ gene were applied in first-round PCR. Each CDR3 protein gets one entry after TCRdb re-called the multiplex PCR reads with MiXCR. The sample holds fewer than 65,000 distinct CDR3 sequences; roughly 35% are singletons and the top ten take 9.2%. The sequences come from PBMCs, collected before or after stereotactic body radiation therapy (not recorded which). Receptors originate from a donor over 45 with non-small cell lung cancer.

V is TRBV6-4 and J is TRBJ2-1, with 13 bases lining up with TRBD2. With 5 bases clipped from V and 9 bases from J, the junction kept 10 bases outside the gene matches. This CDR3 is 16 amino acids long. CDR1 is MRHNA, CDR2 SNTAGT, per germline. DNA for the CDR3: TGTGCCAGCAGTTGTGGACTAGCGGGAGTTCGCAGTGAGCAGTTCTTC. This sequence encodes CASSCGLAGVRSEQFF.

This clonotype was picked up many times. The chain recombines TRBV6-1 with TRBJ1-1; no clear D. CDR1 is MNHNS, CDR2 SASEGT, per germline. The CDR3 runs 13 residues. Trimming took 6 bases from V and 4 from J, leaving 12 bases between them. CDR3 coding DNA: TGTGCCAGCAGCGTACTTTCCGGCACTGAAGCTTTCTTT. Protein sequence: CASSVLSGTEAFF.

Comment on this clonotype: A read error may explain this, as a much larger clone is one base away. The CDR3 region is CASSLVPGVGLNEQFF. In nucleotides, the CDR3 is TGTGCCAGCAGCTTAGTGCCCGGTGTCGGGCTTAATGAGCAGTTCTTC. The rearrangement uses TRBV7-8 and TRBJ2-1, with D unclear. The length of the CDR3 is 16 residues. CDR1 is SGHVS, CDR2 FQNEAQ, per germline. With 1 base removed from V and 7 bases from J, the gap between germline ends came to 17 bases.

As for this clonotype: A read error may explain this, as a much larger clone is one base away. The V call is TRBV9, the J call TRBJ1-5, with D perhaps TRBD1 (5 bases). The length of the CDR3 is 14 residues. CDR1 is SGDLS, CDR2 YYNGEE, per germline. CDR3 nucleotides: TGTGCCAGCAGCTCCGGGGCAGGCTATCAGCCCAAGCATTTT. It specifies CASSSGAGYQPKHF.

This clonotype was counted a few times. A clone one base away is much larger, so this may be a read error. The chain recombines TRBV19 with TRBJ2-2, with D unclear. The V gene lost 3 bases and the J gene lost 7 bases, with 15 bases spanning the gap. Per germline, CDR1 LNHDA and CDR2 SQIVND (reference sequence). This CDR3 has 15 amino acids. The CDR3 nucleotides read TGTGCCAGTAGTATTTCCGGGCGAAGTGGCGGGGAGCTGTTTTTT. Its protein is CASSISGRSGGELFF.

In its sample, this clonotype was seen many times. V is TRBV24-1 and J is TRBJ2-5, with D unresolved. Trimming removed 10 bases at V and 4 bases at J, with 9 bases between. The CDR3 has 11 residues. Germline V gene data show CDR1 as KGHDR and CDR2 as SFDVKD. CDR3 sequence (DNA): TGTGCCACAGGGAAGGGAGAGACCCAGTACTTC. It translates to CATGKGETQYF.

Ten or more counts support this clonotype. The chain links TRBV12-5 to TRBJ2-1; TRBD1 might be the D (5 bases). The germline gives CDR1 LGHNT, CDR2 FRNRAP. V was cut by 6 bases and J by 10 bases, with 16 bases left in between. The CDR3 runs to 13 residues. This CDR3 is CASGPTVLGEQFF. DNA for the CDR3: TGTGCTAGTGGCCCGACAGTCTTGGGGGAGCAGTTCTTC.